Sequencing of this T cell receptor beta chain was carried out in a study of control samples from healthy donors and cancer patients. CDR1 is SGHNT, CDR2 YYREEE, per germline (reference sequence). The V gene lost 4 bases and the J gene lost 3 bases, with 14 bases spanning the gap. This CDR3 has 14 residues. The method was immunoSEQ multiplex PCR; TCRdb's version includes in-frame clones alone and lacks a portion of them. The sample shows around 140,000 clones, roughly 92% of them seen only once. Sequencing used blood. The origin of this receptor is a man in his late teens or twenties in good health. The chain combines TRBV5-4 with TRBJ2-7; D remains ambiguous. CDR3 sequence reads: CASSLSDRFYEQYF. CDR3 DNA: TGTGCCAGCAGCCTTTCGGACCGCTTCTACGAGCAGTACTTC.